These 21 T cell receptor beta chains share one sample of origin, sequenced in a study of breast tumors, draining lymph nodes, adjacent tissues. Breast cancer patients provided tissue from their axillary draining lymph nodes. TCRdb used MiXCR to reprocess the multiplex PCR reads, holding one entry per CDR3 protein. Here the sample spans more than 200,000 distinct CDR3 sequences, 32% being singletons. Sequencing was carried out using axillary lymph node tissue. These receptors all come from a female donor with breast cancer. Some clones in this sample may be carry-over from other donors' samples.

This clonotype was picked up many times. The J gene is TRBJ1-2, the V gene TRBV19, with unresolved D. The CDR3 extends over 11 amino acids. Germline V gene sequence: CDR1 LNHDA, CDR2 SQIVND (reference sequence). The V end lost 8 bases, the J end lost 11 bases, and 15 bases lay between the germline ends. CDR3 in DNA: TGTGCCAGTCGGACCGACACGAGGTACACCTTC. Encoded protein: CASRTDTRYTF.

This clonotype was observed at least ten times. This chain connects TRBV6-5 to TRBJ2-7, with 7 bases lining up with TRBD2. The CDR3 covers 14 residues. Germline CDR1 and CDR2: MNHEY and SVGAGI. V lost 0 bases and J lost 6; bases outside the gene matches: 5. The CDR3 loop reads CASSYSRWGGEQYF. The CDR3 DNA follows: TGTGCCAGCAGTTACTCGAGATGGGGGGGCGAGCAGTACTTC.

V and J are TRBV24-1 and TRBJ2-5, with D perhaps assigned TRBD1 or TRBD2 (6 bases each). The CDR3 is made up of 14 amino acids. Trimming removed 5 bases from V and 5 bases from J, with 14 bases in between. Germline-derived CDR1 and CDR2 are KGHDR and SFDVKD. The CDR3 bases are TGTGCCACCAGTGGACAGGAGGGCTGGGAGACCCAGTACTTC. This codes for CATSGQEGWETQYF.

Only a few counts were recorded for this clonotype. A much larger clonotype is one base distant, so this may be a read error. V gene TRBV5-6 combines with J gene TRBJ2-7; maybe TRBD1 (6 bases). V gave up 0 bases and J gave up 7 bases, with 11 bases separating them. The germline CDR1 and CDR2 sequences are SGHDT and YYEEEE. The CDR3 contains 13 residues. CDR3 in DNA: TGTGCCAGCAGCTTGGTGGCAGGGGAGGAGCAGTACTTC. Encoded protein: CASSLVAGEEQYF.

The table lists this clonotype with many counts. The chain has TRBV7-3 and TRBJ2-7; 9 bases are a match to TRBD1. The germline V gene has CDR1 SGHTA and CDR2 FQGTGA. The CDR3 loop spans 14 amino acids. Trimming cost V 2 bases and J 6 bases; bases outside gene matches: 5. CDR3 sequence reads: CASSLGTGLGEQYF. The CDR3 nucleotides are TGTGCCAGCAGCTTAGGGACAGGGCTCGGCGAGCAGTACTTC.

This clonotype was seen more than once but under ten times. V is TRBV5-1 and J is TRBJ1-1; D unclear. The CDR3 sequence is 16 residues long. V dropped 0 bases and J dropped 1 base, with 13 bases sitting between them. Germline V gives CDR1 SGHRS, CDR2 YFSETQ. The CDR3 nucleotides read TGCGCCAGCAGCTTGGCCCCCGGCGTGACGAACACTGAAGCTTTCTTT. As protein: CASSLAPGVTNTEAFF.

This clonotype was seen at least ten times. The chain carries TRBV5-1 and TRBJ2-3; 11 positions agree with TRBD2. The CDR3 is 14 residues long. Unmatched junction bases numbered 6, after V lost 6 bases and J lost 6 bases. CDR1 and CDR2 from the germline V gene are SGHRS and YFSETQ. CDR3 residues: CASTLAGGGDTQYF. The CDR3 nucleotides read TGCGCCAGCACCCTAGCGGGAGGAGGGGATACGCAGTATTTT.

This clonotype was recorded many times. V usage is TRBV20-1 and J usage is TRBJ2-7; 9 nucleotides agree with TRBD1. The CDR3 spans 12 residues. Germline loops: CDR1 DFQATT, CDR2 SNEGSKA (reference sequence). V was pared by 5 bases and J by 7 bases, with 6 bases of the junction left unmatched. The DNA for the CDR3 is TGCAGTGCTTCGGACAGGGGTTCGGAGCAGTACTTC. Residues: CSASDRGSEQYF.

This clonotype was seen many times. This rearrangement joins TRBV28 to TRBJ2-3; D is undetermined. The CDR3 loop spans 15 amino acids. The germline V gene has CDR1 MDHEN and CDR2 SYDVKM. The ends were cut back, 2 bases at V and 3 bases at J, with 12 bases in the middle. The CDR3 nucleotides read TGTGCCAGCAGTTTAGGGCGGTATTTTACAGATACGCAGTATTTT. Residues: CASSLGRYFTDTQYF.

In this sample, this clonotype turned up many times. The chain is built from TRBV24-1 and TRBJ2-2; 8 nucleotides agree with TRBD2. V shed 3 bases and J 2 bases; nucleotides not matched to a gene: 7. The CDR3 extends over 17 amino acids. CDR1 and CDR2 (germline): KGHDR, SFDVKD. CDR3 region: CATSDSGLARNTGELFF. CDR3 coding DNA: TGTGCCACCAGTGATAGCGGACTAGCACGTAACACCGGGGAGCTGTTTTTT.

This clonotype was detected many times. One junction end disagrees with the germline gene, perhaps due to a read error. The chain is built from TRBV19 and TRBJ2-5; perhaps TRBD1 as D (5 bases). This CDR3 comprises 13 residues. Germline loops: CDR1 LNHDA, CDR2 SQIVND (reference sequence). CDR3 region: CGSSRGLQETQYF. DNA of the CDR3: TGTGGCAGTAGTAGGGGCTTACAAGAGACCCAGTACTTC.

This clonotype was observed at least ten times. The V call is TRBV20-1, the J call TRBJ2-5; 15 bases are shared with TRBD2. The V segment lost 5 bases and the J segment 5 bases; nucleotides outside the gene matches: 3. Germline loops: CDR1 DFQATT, CDR2 SNEGSKA (reference sequence). The CDR3 consists of 14 residues. For the CDR3, the DNA is TGCAGTGCTTGGACTAGCGGGAGGGGGGAGACCCAGTACTTC. Translating gives CSAWTSGRGETQYF.

This clonotype was recorded many times. J is TRBJ2-1 and V is TRBV5-8; the D gene is possibly TRBD2 (7 bases). CDR3 length equals 12 residues. Germline lookup yields CDR1 SGHTS and CDR2 YDEGEE. V gave up 0 bases and J gave up 14 bases, with 12 bases separating them. The CDR3 region is CASSLAEGGEFF. The CDR3 DNA reads as TGTGCCAGCAGCTTGGCGGAAGGGGGGGAGTTCTTC. Based on the CDR3 plus reference TRBV5-8 and TRBJ2-1, the full variable domain is EAGVTQSPTHLIKTRGQQATLRCSPISGHTSVYWYQQALGLGLQFLLWYDEGEERNRGNFPPRFSGRQFPNYSSELNVNALELEDSALYLCASSLAEGGEFFGPGTRLTVL.

The CDR3 DNA sequence: TGTGCCAGCACCTCGGGACCAGCGGGTTACAATGAGCAGTTCTTC. Protein sequence: CASTSGPAGYNEQFF. The gene calls are TRBV27 and TRBJ2-1; D is possibly TRBD2 (6 bases). In germline, CDR1 is MNHEY, CDR2 SMNVEV (reference sequence). V was shortened by 7 bases and J by 4 bases, with 17 bases between the two germline ends. The CDR3 extends over 15 amino acids.

The rearrangement uses TRBV7-2 and TRBJ2-3, with D unclear. CDR3 length equals 14 residues. From germline, CDR1 is SGHTA and CDR2 FQGNSA. The V gene lost 5 bases and the J gene lost 2 bases, with 11 bases spanning the gap. The chain's CDR3 is CASSAGYDTDTQYF. The CDR3 bases are TGTGCCAGCAGCGCTGGGTACGACACAGATACGCAGTATTTT.

With regard to this clonotype: The DNA is left out, because the CDR3 cannot be placed on it with certainty; the CDR3 is given as TCRdb lists it. The chain has TRBV5-6 and TRBJ2-1; the table names TRBD2, a call not compared with the DNA. The CDR3 adds up to 22 amino acids, both ends counted. Germline V lookup: CDR1 SGHDT, CDR2 YYEEEE. Here the CDR3 reads CASSFYICSANPGTSADNEQFF.

This clonotype was seen many times. The chain carries TRBV14 and TRBJ1-5, with D possibly being TRBD1 (5 bases). The CDR3 loop spans 13 amino acids. V lost 1 base and J 7 bases, leaving 8 bases between the germline ends. Looked up from germline, CDR1 is SGHDN and CDR2 is FVKESK. The CDR3 loop reads CASSQAGGQPQHF. CDR3 DNA: TGTGCCAGCAGCCAAGCGGGGGGACAGCCCCAGCATTTT.

There are many counts of this clonotype. The genes are TRBV5-1 and TRBJ2-7; possibly TRBD1 for D (6 bases). From germline, CDR1 is SGHRS and CDR2 YFSETQ. The CDR3 sequence is 14 residues long. V was cut by 1 base and J by 6 bases, with 14 bases left in between. The CDR3 DNA reads as TGCGCCAGCAGCTTGAGCCAGGGGTCCAGCGAGCAGTACTTC. Encoded protein: CASSLSQGSSEQYF. The variable domain in full, with the rest retrieved from reference TRBV5-1 and TRBJ2-7, is KAGVTQTPRYLIKTRGQQVTLSCSPISGHRSVSWYQQTPGQGLQFLFEYFSETQRNKGNFPGRFSGRQFSNSRSEMNVSTLELGDSALYLCASSLSQGSSEQYFGPGTRLTVT.

This clonotype was seen many times. Here the CDR3 reads CASSYPDRASSDEQFF. The CDR3 bases are TGTGCCAGCAGTTACCCGGACAGGGCCTCTAGTGATGAGCAGTTCTTC. This chain connects TRBV6-6 to TRBJ2-1; 8 bases match TRBD1. V gave up 2 bases and J gave up 8 bases; unmatched junction bases: 11. Germline V gene lookup returns CDR1 MNHNY and CDR2 SVGAGI (reference sequence). CDR3 length equals 16 residues.

The chain links TRBV2 to TRBJ1-5, with TRBD1 matching over 9 bases. Trimming cost V 6 bases and J 0 bases; bases outside gene matches: 9. Germline CDR1 and CDR2: SNHLY and FYNNEI. The CDR3 runs 17 residues. The CDR3 sequence: CASRPGTGTYSNQPQHF. The CDR3 DNA follows: TGTGCCAGCAGGCCCGGGACAGGGACATATAGCAATCAGCCCCAGCATTTT.

This chain connects TRBV6-2 or TRBV6-3 to TRBJ2-1; 9 bases map to TRBD1. With 6 bases clipped from V and 1 base from J, the junction kept 13 bases outside the gene matches. This CDR3 has 18 residues. CDR1 and CDR2 from the germline V gene are MNHEY and SVGEGT. CDR3 sequence: CASRPDRGPGDSYNEQFF. For the CDR3, the DNA is TGTGCCAGCAGACCGGACAGGGGTCCGGGGGATTCCTACAATGAGCAGTTCTTC.